This TCR beta chain derives from a study of human T cells and chemical hapten exposure. Study-level information: Small volume differences among pooled libraries mainly caused per-sample TCR yield variation.

Stated time point: patch test 3, about 24 weeks after DPC sensitization. Treatment reported: therapeutic diphenylcyclopropenone sensitization with weekly scalp DPC. The V gene end was trimmed by 6 bases and the J gene end by 4 bases; junction bases not matched to a gene: 9. Germline lookup yields CDR1 KGHSH and CDR2 LQKENI. CDR3 size: 15 residues. Via MiXCR, TCRdb re-called the RACE reads, giving one row per CDR3 protein. The table records roughly 53,000 distinct CDR3 sequences, 9% to 10% of them present only once. The sequences come from whole blood, collected in connection with sensitization to the hapten diphenylcyclopropenone (DPC). The chain employs TRBV18 and TRBJ1-1, with 9 bases lining up with TRBD1. The receptor was derived from a woman in her forties with alopecia areata. Some clones in this sample may be carry-over from other donors' samples. The CDR3 sequence is CASSPRQGEGTEAFF. In DNA form, the CDR3 reads TGTGCCAGCTCGCCCAGACAGGGGGAGGGCACTGAAGCTTTCTTT.